This TCR beta chain comes out of a study of blood T cells in healthy people across ages (dated by TCRdb to between 2015 and 2017). The study in broad terms: In model experiments, template switching captured about one uniquely barcoded TCR beta cDNA molecule for every two T cells. Using deep sequencing normalized with unique cDNA molecular identifiers, the study measured how TCR beta repertoire diversity changes with age. The donors were split into four age groups: young (average about 16 years), middle-aged (around 40), aged (approximately 59) and long-lived (roughly 86). Donors of different ages were randomly distributed across sequencing lanes to avoid experimental bias. For two donors (one aged 18 to 29 and one aged 80 or older), the study analyzed two additional independent replicas of 1 million unique cDNA reads from the same blood draw.

Clipping removes 4 bases from V and 6 bases from J, with 11 as the unmatched junction base count. The germline V gene gives CDR1 as SGHRS and CDR2 as YFSETQ. The CDR3, cysteine through phenylalanine, is 15 amino acids long. The read is trimmed to its CDR3 DNA, 45 bases read in frame from base 1. Points the paper makes about the study in general: Total diversity estimates from one million sequenced T cells were considered lower bounds and underestimates. Compared with the aged group, more naive CD4+ T cells, fewer expanded clones and increased TCR diversity were shown by the long-lived group, suggesting age selection. Observed TCR beta diversity correlated strongly with the percentage of naive T cells measured by flow cytometry. Because the CMV infection status of the donors was unknown, age-related changes in expanded clonotypes may potentially have been confounded. Since profiling was done on bulk unsorted PBMCs, naive and antigen-experienced compartments could not be conclusively compared. As age increased, observed TCR beta diversity per million T cells dropped in a roughly linear way, and a significant reduction was already evident by age 40.

The library was made by 5' RACE. The sample was run on an Illumina HiSeq 2500. A second PCR of about 6 to 12 cycles was performed with a sample-barcoded 5' primer and a J-beta primer mix. A unique molecular identifier was introduced onto each TCR beta cDNA molecule by a template-switch 5' adaptor carrying 12 random nucleotides. Each sample yielded at least 3 million CDR3-containing paired-end reads. First-strand cDNA was synthesized from all RNA with the Mint cDNA synthesis kit, primed by a TRBC-specific oligonucleotide. Following uracil-DNA glycosylase treatment, a first 18-cycle PCR with universal primers M1SS and BC2_uni_R was performed on all cDNA. The published analysis was carried out like this. For normalization, 1 million high-quality reads, each with a distinct molecular identifier, were randomly selected from each sample. Reads with shared molecular identifiers were discarded instead of being binned into consensus sequences. CDR3 identification, clonotype clustering and error correction used MiTCR with a Q25 quality threshold and the strictest error-elimination algorithm. A nonparametric unseen species model with Euler transformation was used to estimate a lower bound on total TCR beta diversity. TCRdb cleaned the public reads at Q25 with fastp, built clones with MiXCR and kept in-frame beta chains. Each record represents a unique CDR3 protein, reported with the most common genes and DNA among its rows. It is TCRdb's table, rather than the study itself, that gives the V and J calls and clone size. The sample table shows some 790,000 distinct CDR3 sequences, and 29% are seen once. The top ten clones comprise approximately 15% of the sample.

Donors were under 40 systemically healthy Caucasian individuals from Russia aged roughly 6 to 100 years. Each donor gave ten milliliters of peripheral blood, collected into EDTA-treated Vacutainer tubes. Ficoll-Paque density-gradient centrifugation was used to isolate PBMCs, with at least 6 million per sample. Trizol reagent was used to extract total RNA from the PBMCs, yielding at least 5.5 micrograms per sample. For every donor, flow cytometry on a PBMC aliquot measured the percentage of naive CD45RAhigh/CD27high T cells. This clonotype was observed a single time. It lacks a known antigen. The input lacks base qualities; no much larger clone sits a single base away. A solitary read yields weak support.

The rearrangement joined TRBV5-1 to TRBJ2-7; 9 bases in the junction line up with TRBD1. This TCR was sampled from an elderly woman in good health. Source material: blood. For the CDR3, the sequence is CASSPIGDRAPEQYF. Read as DNA, the sequence is TGCGCCAGCAGCCCTATAGGGGACAGGGCTCCCGAGCAGTACTTC.